Detailed here is one T cell receptor (beta chain). Its antigen is still unknown. This entry belongs to a study of cytomegalovirus exposure and HLA in healthy donors. Study-wide findings and caveats: It was reportedly the case that the classifier diagnosed cytomegalovirus status with high specificity and sensitivity.

Amplification used 60 Vbeta primers and 13 Jbeta primers. As processed by the authors: In a later analysis, 10 million to 11 million of approximately 81 million unique beta chains occurred in at least two donors. Profiling relied on immunoSEQ multiplex PCR, and the TCRdb table lists in-frame clones only, not all of them. V, J and clone size are those of that table, while D and trimming were read from the DNA. The table lists approximately 52,000 clones, roughly 74% of them singletons, with about a third in the top ten. Germline-derived CDR1 and CDR2 are GTSNPN and SVGIG (reference sequence). The CDR3 loop spans 14 amino acids. Trimming shortened V by 3 bases and J by 6 bases, and 15 bases separated the two germline ends.

Sequenced material: PBMCs. This TCR was recovered from a man aged 40-49 years in good health and CMV-seropositive. This chain links TRBV30 with TRBJ2-1, with a possible D match to TRBD2 (7 bases). The CDR3 is CAWRGGGAPNEQFF. The CDR3 nucleotides read TGTGCCTGGAGGGGTGGGGGGGCCCCCAATGAGCAGTTCTTC.